The 23 T cell receptor beta chains reported below all come from one sample, sequenced in a study of blood T cell repertoires in COVID-19. Clones were read by immunoSEQ multiplex PCR, and TCRdb kept only the in-frame ones, dropping some. The sample lists tens of thousands of clones; roughly 86% were seen once. Sequenced: peripheral blood. The receptor source for this set is a human donor with acute or convalescent COVID-19. The donor label of this sample is uncertain.

V usage is TRBV6-5 and J usage is TRBJ2-3; D is possibly TRBD2 (7 bases). Trimming left V 8 bases short and J 6 bases short, with 18 bases between. The CDR3 has 14 residues. The V gene's germline CDR1 is MNHEY and CDR2 SVGAGI. The CDR3 DNA reads as TGTGCCAGCGGGGGGGCGGGGGAAGTGGATACGCAGTATTTT. Protein: CASGGAGEVDTQYF.

This clone was recorded once. The chain recombines TRBV28 with TRBJ1-2; unclear D gene. The CDR3 length is 13 residues. V was cut by 6 bases and J by 0 bases, with 8 bases left in between. CDR1 and CDR2 (germline): MDHEN, SYDVKM. CDR3 DNA: TGTGCCAGCAGGGTCACTCCTAACTATGGCTACACCTTC. Translation: CASRVTPNYGYTF.

This chain uses TRBV28 with TRBJ2-6; 7 nucleotides match TRBD1. V was clipped by 7 bases and J by 4 bases; unmatched bases: 7. This CDR3 is 15 amino acids long. From germline, CDR1 is MDHEN and CDR2 SYDVKM. The CDR3 region is CASKTRGPGANVLTF. The CDR3 nucleotides are TGTGCCAGCAAAACAAGGGGGCCCGGGGCCAACGTCCTGACTTTC.

The V call is TRBV6-5, the J call TRBJ2-3; 9 nucleotides align to TRBD1. The germline V gene has CDR1 MNHEY and CDR2 SVGAGI. This CDR3 has 15 residues. V shed 6 bases and J 2 bases; nucleotides not matched to a gene: 6. The CDR3 spells CASRTGTGFTDTQYF. The CDR3 DNA sequence: TGTGCCAGCAGAACCGGGACAGGGTTCACAGATACGCAGTATTTT.

About this clone: An end of the junction does not agree with germline; a read error may underlie this. This chain uses TRBV4-1 with TRBJ1-2, with 7 bases lining up with TRBD1. This CDR3 region has 16 residues. Per the germline V gene, CDR1 is MGHRA and CDR2 is YSYEKL. The CDR3 nucleotides read TGCGCCAGCACCCAAGATCCAGGGGGTGGTAACTATGGCTACACCTTC. It encodes CASTQDPGGGNYGYTF.

The CDR3 reads CASSIAFWQSHQPQHF. Written as DNA, the CDR3 is TGTGCCAGTAGTATAGCTTTTTGGCAGTCTCATCAGCCCCAGCATTTT. V and J are TRBV19 and TRBJ1-5, with no clear D. Germline V lookup: CDR1 LNHDA, CDR2 SQIVND (reference sequence). The CDR3 consists of 16 residues. V dropped 1 base and J dropped 5 bases, with 15 bases sitting between them.

The V gene is TRBV18, the J gene TRBJ2-4, with D unclear. The CDR3 extends over 17 amino acids. Germline CDR1 and CDR2: KGHSH and LQKENI. The V and J ends lost 2 bases and 0 bases respectively, with 14 bases between them. The CDR3 spells CASSPFELELAKNIQYF. The CDR3 nucleotides are TGTGCCAGCTCACCATTCGAGTTGGAGCTAGCCAAAAACATTCAGTACTTC.

The V and J genes are TRBV18 and TRBJ2-3; the match to TRBD2 covers 8 bases. Germline V gene lookup returns CDR1 KGHSH and CDR2 LQKENI. The J segment lost 0 bases and the V segment lost 3 bases, leaving 2 bases of the junction unmatched. The CDR3 runs to 15 residues. CDR3 residues: CASSPSGVSTDTQYF. CDR3 sequence (DNA): TGTGCCAGCTCACCTAGCGGGGTTAGCACAGATACGCAGTATTTT.

This rearrangement joins TRBV28 to TRBJ1-2; D uncertain. Trimming removed 2 bases at V and 4 bases at J, with 8 bases between. Germline-derived CDR1 and CDR2 are MDHEN and SYDVKM. This CDR3 has 13 residues. CDR3 DNA: TGTGCCAGCAGTTTAGACATCCTCTATGGCTACACCTTC. Translation gives CASSLDILYGYTF.

This clone was counted a few times. The J gene is TRBJ2-7, the V gene TRBV6-1, with 7 bases matching TRBD1. V was clipped by 2 bases and J by 2 bases; unmatched bases: 18. This CDR3 is 19 amino acids long. Germline loops: CDR1 MNHNS, CDR2 SASEGT. The CDR3 sequence is CASSEQSRQGVLLAYEQYF. The DNA for the CDR3 is TGTGCCAGCAGTGAACAAAGCCGGCAGGGGGTTTTATTGGCCTACGAGCAGTACTTC.

In this sample, this clone turned up a few times. V and J are TRBV5-1 and TRBJ2-3; a possible D gene is TRBD1 (6 bases). V lost 1 base to trimming and J lost 1 base, with 22 bases between them. The CDR3 is made up of 19 amino acids. Germline V gene lookup returns CDR1 SGHRS and CDR2 YFSETQ. The chain's CDR3 is CASSLWRAIQGPGTDTQYF. CDR3 bases: TGCGCCAGCAGCTTGTGGCGGGCGATTCAGGGGCCCGGCACAGATACGCAGTATTTT.

The chain combines TRBV10-3 with TRBJ2-2, with TRBD2 identical over 10 bases. The CDR3 loop spans 16 amino acids. The V segment lost 5 bases and the J segment 4 bases; nucleotides outside the gene matches: 7. Per the germline V gene, CDR1 is ENHRY and CDR2 is SYGVKD. Here the CDR3 DNA reads TGTGCCATCAGTCTGGAGCGGGGGGGCCCCACCGGGGAGCTGTTTTTT. Its protein is CAISLERGGPTGELFF.

V and J are TRBV7-2 and TRBJ2-2; 7 nucleotides line up with TRBD2. The CDR3 loop spans 16 amino acids. Germline assignment: CDR1 SGHTA and CDR2 FQGNSA. Germline trimming cut 1 base from V and 8 bases from J; bases unmatched to any gene: 10. CDR3 DNA sequence: TGTGCCAGCAGCTTAGGACTAGCTCTCGGAGGGGGGGAGCTGTTTTTT. This sequence encodes CASSLGLALGGGELFF.

J is TRBJ2-7 and V is TRBV3-1 (or the pseudogene TRBV3-2); D is undetermined. CDR1 is LGHDT, CDR2 YNNKEL, per germline (reference sequence). The CDR3 is made up of 15 amino acids. Between the trimmed V and J ends, which lost 3 bases and 2 bases, there was a span of 14 bases. In DNA form, the CDR3 reads TGTGCCAGCAGCCACACTCAGCACTATCCCTACGAGCAGTACTTC. It specifies CASSHTQHYPYEQYF.

The chain combines TRBV4-2 with TRBJ1-3; maybe TRBD1 (5 bases). The V gene's germline CDR1 is LGHNA and CDR2 YNFKEQ. Deletions cut 1 base from V and 1 base from J, with 8 bases between. The CDR3 is made up of 15 amino acids. The CDR3 nucleotides are TGTGCCAGCAGCCAAGTTGGGGGGTCTGGAAACACCATATATTTT. Translating it yields CASSQVGGSGNTIYF.

This clone was seen a handful of times. The chain recombines TRBV7-9 with TRBJ2-3; TRBD1 matches 8 bases. The CDR3 sequence is 15 residues long. CDR1 and CDR2 (germline): SEHNR, FQNEAQ (reference sequence). V gave up 4 bases and J gave up 5 bases; unmatched junction bases: 8. CDR3 nucleotides: TGTGCCAGCAGCTACCCACAGGGGGTGGAAGATACGCAGTATTTT. Protein: CASSYPQGVEDTQYF.

V is TRBV7-2 and J is TRBJ2-7, with 7 bases aligning to TRBD1. This CDR3 comprises 16 residues. V was pared by 0 bases and J by 3 bases, with 8 bases of the junction left unmatched. Germline CDR1 is SGHTA and CDR2 is FQGNSA. The CDR3 spells CASSLASYQGDYEQYF. CDR3 DNA sequence: TGTGCCAGCAGCTTAGCAAGTTATCAGGGGGACTACGAGCAGTACTTC.

The chain has TRBV5-1 and TRBJ1-3; tentative D call: TRBD1 (6 bases). CDR3 length: 14 residues. CDR1 SGHRS and CDR2 YFSETQ come from the germline V gene. With 4 bases removed from V and 2 bases from J, the gap between germline ends came to 10 bases. CDR3 protein: CASSTAGAGNTIYF. CDR3 nucleotide sequence: TGCGCCAGCAGCACGGCAGGGGCTGGAAACACCATATATTTT.

The chain carries TRBV6-2 or TRBV6-3 and TRBJ2-7, with D uncertain. Germline lookup yields CDR1 MNHEY and CDR2 SVGEGT. The ends were cut back, 4 bases at V and 2 bases at J, with 9 bases in the middle. There are 13 residues in the CDR3. The CDR3 DNA follows: TGTGCCAGCAGTTGGTCGGTCACCTACGAGCAGTACTTC. This gives the protein CASSWSVTYEQYF.

The chain joins TRBV7-9 to TRBJ1-6; 9 nucleotides line up with TRBD1. The CDR3 totals 15 residues. The V gene end was trimmed by 3 bases and the J gene end by 7 bases; junction bases not matched to a gene: 4. Germline-derived CDR1 and CDR2 are SEHNR and FQNEAQ (reference sequence). The CDR3 DNA reads TGTGCCAGCAGCTTTTCGGACAGGGGAAATTCACCCCTCCACTTT. Translated: CASSFSDRGNSPLHF. Full variable domain (missing parts from reference TRBV7-9 and TRBJ1-6): DTGVSQNPRHKITKRGQNVTFRCDPISEHNRLYWYRQTLGQGPEFLTYFQNEAQLEKSRLLSDRFSAERPKGSFSTLEIQRTEQGDSAMYLCASSFSDRGNSPLHFGNGTRLTVT.

This clone appeared a few times. The gene calls are TRBV30 and TRBJ1-2; no definite D call. V was shortened by 2 bases and J by 5 bases, with 21 bases between the two germline ends. Germline V gene lookup returns CDR1 GTSNPN and CDR2 SVGIG (reference sequence). The CDR3 runs 16 residues. This CDR3 reads CAWSPQTLLATYGYTF. In DNA form, the CDR3 reads TGTGCCTGGAGTCCCCAGACTCTATTAGCGACTTATGGCTACACCTTC. The complete variable domain, with remaining parts taken from reference TRBV30 and TRBJ1-2, reads SQTIHQWPATLVQPVGSPLSLECTVEGTSNPNLYWYRQAAGRGLQLLFYSVGIGQISSEVPQNLSASRPQDRQFILSSKKLLLSDSGFYLCAWSPQTLLATYGYTFGSGTRLTVV.

The chain couples TRBV9 to TRBJ2-7; D gene ambiguous. Germline V gene data show CDR1 as SGDLS and CDR2 as YYNGEE. The ends were cut back, 3 bases at V and 3 bases at J, with 7 bases in the middle. This CDR3 is built from 12 residues. The CDR3 DNA reads as TGTGCCAGCAGCGCCGGTGGCTACGAGCAGTACTTC. Translation: CASSAGGYEQYF. Complete variable domain (other parts from reference TRBV9 and TRBJ2-7): DSGVTQTPKHLITATGQRVTLRCSPRSGDLSVYWYQQSLDQGLQFLIQYYNGEERAKGNILERFSAQQFPDLHSELNLSSLELGDSALYFCASSAGGYEQYFGPGTRLTVT.

The rearrangement uses TRBV27 and TRBJ2-2; a possible D gene is TRBD1 (5 bases). The CDR3 is 14 amino acids. Germline lookup yields CDR1 MNHEY and CDR2 SMNVEV (reference sequence). V was cut by 5 bases and J by 5 bases, with 12 bases left in between. CDR3 coding DNA: TGTGCCAGCAGTCCTTTAACAGGAACCGGGGAGCTGTTTTTT. Its translation is CASSPLTGTGELFF.